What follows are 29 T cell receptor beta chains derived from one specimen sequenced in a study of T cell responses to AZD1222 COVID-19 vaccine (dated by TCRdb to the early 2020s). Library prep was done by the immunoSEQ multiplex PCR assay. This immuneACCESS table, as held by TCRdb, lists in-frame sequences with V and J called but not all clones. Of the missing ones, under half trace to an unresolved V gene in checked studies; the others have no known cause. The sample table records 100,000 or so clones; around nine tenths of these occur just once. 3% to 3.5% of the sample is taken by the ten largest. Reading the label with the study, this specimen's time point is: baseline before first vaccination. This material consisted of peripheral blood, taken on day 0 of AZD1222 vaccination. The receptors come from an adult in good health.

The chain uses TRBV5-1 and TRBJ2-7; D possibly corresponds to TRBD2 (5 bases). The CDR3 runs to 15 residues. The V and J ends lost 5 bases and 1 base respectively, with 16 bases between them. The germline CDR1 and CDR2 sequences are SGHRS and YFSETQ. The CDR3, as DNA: TGCGCCAGCAGTAGTCTGGCGGAGGTGTCCTACGAGCAGTACTTC. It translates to CASSSLAEVSYEQYF.

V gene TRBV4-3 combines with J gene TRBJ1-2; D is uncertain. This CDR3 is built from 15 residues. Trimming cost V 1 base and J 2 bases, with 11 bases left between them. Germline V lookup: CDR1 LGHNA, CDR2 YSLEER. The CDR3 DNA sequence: TGCGCCAGCAGCCAAGGGAGGATACGGAACTATGGCTACACCTTC. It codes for CASSQGRIRNYGYTF.

The CDR3 loop reads CATWSRVSNQPQHF. The CDR3 bases are TGTGCCACCTGGAGTAGGGTAAGCAATCAGCCCCAGCATTTT. This chain uses TRBV6-5 with TRBJ1-5; D is undetermined. V was pared by 10 bases and J by 1 base, with 14 bases between. This CDR3 has 14 amino acids. The V gene's germline CDR1 is MNHEY and CDR2 SVGAGI.

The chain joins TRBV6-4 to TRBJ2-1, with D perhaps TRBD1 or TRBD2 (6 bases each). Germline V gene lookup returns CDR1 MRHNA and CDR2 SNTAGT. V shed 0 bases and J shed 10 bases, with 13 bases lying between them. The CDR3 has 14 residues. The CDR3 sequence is CASSDSSRGTEQFF. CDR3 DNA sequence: TGTGCCAGCAGTGACTCGAGTCGCGGGACAGAGCAGTTCTTC.

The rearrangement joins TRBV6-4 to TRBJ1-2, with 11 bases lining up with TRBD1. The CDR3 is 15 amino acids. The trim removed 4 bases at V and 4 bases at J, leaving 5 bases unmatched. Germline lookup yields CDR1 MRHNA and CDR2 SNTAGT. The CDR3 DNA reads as TGTGCCAGCAGTGTGGACAGGGGGCCGGGCTATGGCTACACCTTC. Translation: CASSVDRGPGYGYTF.

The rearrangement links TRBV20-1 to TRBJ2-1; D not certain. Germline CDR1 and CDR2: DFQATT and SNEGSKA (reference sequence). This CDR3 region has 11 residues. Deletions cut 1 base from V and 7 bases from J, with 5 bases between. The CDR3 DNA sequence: TGCAGTGCTAGAGCGATTAATGAGCAGTTCTTC. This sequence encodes CSARAINEQFF.

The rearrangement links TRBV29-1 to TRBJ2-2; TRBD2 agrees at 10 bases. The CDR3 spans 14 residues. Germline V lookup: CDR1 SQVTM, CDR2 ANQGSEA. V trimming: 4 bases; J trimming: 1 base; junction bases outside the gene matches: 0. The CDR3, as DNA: TGCAGCGTTGGGACTAGCGGGAACACCGGGGAGCTGTTTTTT. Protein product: CSVGTSGNTGELFF.

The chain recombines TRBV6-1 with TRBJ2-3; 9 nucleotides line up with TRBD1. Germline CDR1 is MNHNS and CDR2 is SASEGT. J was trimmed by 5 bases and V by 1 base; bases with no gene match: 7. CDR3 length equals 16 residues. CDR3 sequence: CASSEGAGQGLDTQYF. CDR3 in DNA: TGTGCCAGCAGTGAAGGCGCGGGACAGGGATTAGATACGCAGTATTTT.

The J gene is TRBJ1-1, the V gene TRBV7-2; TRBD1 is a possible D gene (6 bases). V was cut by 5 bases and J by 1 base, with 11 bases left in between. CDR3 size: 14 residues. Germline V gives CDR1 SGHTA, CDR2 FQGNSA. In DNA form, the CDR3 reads TGTGCCAGCAGCCAGAGGGGGGGGAACACTGAAGCTTTCTTT. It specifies CASSQRGGNTEAFF.

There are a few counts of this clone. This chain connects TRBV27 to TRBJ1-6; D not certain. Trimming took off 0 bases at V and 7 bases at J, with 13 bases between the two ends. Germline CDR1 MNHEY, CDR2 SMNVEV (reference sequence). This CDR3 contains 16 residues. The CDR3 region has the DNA TGTGCCAGCAGTTTATCGACCCGGGTGGGGAATTCACCCCTCCACTTT. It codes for CASSLSTRVGNSPLHF.

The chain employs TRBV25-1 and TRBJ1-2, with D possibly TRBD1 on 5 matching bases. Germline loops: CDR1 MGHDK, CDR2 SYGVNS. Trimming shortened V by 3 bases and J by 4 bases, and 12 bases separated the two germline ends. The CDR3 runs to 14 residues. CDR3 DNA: TGTGCCAGCAGTGAGGCGCAGGGAACCTATGGCTACACCTTC. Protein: CASSEAQGTYGYTF.

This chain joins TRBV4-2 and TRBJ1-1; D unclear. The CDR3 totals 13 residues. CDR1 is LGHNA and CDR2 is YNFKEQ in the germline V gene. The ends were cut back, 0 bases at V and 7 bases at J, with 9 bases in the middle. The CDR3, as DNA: TGTGCCAGCAGCCAAGATAGCTCGGTTGAAGCTTTCTTT. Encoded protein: CASSQDSSVEAFF.

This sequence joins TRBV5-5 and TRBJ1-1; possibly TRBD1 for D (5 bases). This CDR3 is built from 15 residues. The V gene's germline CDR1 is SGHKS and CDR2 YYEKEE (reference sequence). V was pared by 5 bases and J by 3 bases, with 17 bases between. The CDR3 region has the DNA TGTGCCAGCAGATGGGAAGTGGGGGTAGACACTGAAGCTTTCTTT. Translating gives CASRWEVGVDTEAFF.

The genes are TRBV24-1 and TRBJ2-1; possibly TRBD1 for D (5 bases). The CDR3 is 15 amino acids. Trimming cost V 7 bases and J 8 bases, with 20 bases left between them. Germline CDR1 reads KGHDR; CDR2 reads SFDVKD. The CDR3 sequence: CATSDRQLLGHEQFF. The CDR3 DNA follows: TGTGCCACCAGCGATCGACAGCTACTCGGCCATGAGCAGTTCTTC.

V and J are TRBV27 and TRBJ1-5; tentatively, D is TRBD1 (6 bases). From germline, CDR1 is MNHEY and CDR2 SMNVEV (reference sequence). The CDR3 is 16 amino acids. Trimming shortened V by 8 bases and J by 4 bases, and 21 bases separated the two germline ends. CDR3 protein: CASGLQGTIWNQPQHF. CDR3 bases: TGTGCCAGCGGCCTCCAGGGGACAATATGGAATCAGCCCCAGCATTTT.

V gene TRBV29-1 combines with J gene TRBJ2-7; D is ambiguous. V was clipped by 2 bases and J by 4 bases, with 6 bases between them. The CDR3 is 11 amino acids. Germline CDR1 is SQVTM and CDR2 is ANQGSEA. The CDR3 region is CSVERSYEQYF. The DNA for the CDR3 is TGCAGCGTTGAACGGAGTTACGAGCAGTACTTC.

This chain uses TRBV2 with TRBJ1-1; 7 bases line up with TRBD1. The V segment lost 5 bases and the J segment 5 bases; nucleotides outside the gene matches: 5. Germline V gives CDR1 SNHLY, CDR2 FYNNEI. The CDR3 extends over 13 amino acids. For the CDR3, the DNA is TGTGCCAGCAGTAAACAGGGGAGGACTGAAGCTTTCTTT. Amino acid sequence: CASSKQGRTEAFF.

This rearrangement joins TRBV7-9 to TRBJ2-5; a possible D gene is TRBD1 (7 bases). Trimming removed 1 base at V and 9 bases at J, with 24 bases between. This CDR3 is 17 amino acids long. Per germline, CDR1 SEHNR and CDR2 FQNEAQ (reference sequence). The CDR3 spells CASSLGQGGLLKASQYF. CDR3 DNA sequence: TGTGCCAGCAGCTTAGGGCAGGGGGGCCTTTTGAAGGCGTCCCAGTACTTC.

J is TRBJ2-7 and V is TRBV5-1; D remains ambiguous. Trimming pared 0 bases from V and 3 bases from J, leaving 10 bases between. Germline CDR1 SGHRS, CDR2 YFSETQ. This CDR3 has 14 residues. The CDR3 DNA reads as TGCGCCAGCAGCTTGGAAACGGGTGGCTACGAGCAGTACTTC. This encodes CASSLETGGYEQYF.

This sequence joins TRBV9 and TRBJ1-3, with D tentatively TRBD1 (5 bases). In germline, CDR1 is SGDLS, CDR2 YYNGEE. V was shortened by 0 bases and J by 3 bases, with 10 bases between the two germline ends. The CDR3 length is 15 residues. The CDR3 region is CASSVATVVGNTIYF. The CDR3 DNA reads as TGTGCCAGCAGCGTAGCGACAGTCGTTGGAAACACCATATATTTT.

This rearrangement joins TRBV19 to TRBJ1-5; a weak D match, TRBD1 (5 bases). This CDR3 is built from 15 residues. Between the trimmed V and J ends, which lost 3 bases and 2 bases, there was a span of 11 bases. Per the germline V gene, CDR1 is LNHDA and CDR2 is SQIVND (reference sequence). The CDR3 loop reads CASSIQTAGNQPQHF. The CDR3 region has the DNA TGTGCCAGTAGTATCCAGACAGCGGGCAATCAGCCCCAGCATTTT.

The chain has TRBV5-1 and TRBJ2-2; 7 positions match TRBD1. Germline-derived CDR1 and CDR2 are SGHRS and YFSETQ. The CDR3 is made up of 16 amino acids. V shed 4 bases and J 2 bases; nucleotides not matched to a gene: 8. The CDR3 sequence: CASSRETGFNTGELFF. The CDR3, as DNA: TGCGCCAGCAGCCGCGAGACAGGGTTTAACACCGGGGAGCTGTTTTTT.

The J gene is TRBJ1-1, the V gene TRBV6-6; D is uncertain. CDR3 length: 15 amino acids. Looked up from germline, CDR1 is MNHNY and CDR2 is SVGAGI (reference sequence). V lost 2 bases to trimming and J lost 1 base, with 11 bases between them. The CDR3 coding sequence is TGTGCCAGCAGTTACCCGTCCGGCCAGAACACTGAAGCTTTCTTT. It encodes CASSYPSGQNTEAFF.

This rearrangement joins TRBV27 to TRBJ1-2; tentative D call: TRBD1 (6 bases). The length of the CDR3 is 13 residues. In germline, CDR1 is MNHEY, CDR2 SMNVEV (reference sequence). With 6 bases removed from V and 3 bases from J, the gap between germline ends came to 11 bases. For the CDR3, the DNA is TGTGCCAGCAGACCACAGGGTTACTATGGCTACACCTTC. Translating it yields CASRPQGYYGYTF.

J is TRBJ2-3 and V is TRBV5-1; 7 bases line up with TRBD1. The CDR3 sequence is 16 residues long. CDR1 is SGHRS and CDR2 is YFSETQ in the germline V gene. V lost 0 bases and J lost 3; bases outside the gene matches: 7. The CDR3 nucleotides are TGCGCCAGCAGCTTGGGGGACAGAGGCATGACAGATACGCAGTATTTT. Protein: CASSLGDRGMTDTQYF. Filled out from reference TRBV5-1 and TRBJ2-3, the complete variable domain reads KAGVTQTPRYLIKTRGQQVTLSCSPISGHRSVSWYQQTPGQGLQFLFEYFSETQRNKGNFPGRFSGRQFSNSRSEMNVSTLELGDSALYLCASSLGDRGMTDTQYFGPGTRLTVL.

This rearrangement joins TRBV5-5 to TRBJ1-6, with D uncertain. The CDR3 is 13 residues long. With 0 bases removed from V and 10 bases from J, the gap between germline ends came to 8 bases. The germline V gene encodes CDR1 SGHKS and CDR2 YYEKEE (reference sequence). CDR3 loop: CASSLVEDSPLHF. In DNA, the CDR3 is TGTGCCAGCAGCTTGGTTGAGGACTCACCCCTCCACTTT.

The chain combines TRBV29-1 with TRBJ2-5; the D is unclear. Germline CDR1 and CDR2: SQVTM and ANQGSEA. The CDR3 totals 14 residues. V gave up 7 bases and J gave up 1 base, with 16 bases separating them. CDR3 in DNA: TGCAGCGCCGAAAAGGCAGAAGTCCAAGAGACCCAGTACTTC. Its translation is CSAEKAEVQETQYF.

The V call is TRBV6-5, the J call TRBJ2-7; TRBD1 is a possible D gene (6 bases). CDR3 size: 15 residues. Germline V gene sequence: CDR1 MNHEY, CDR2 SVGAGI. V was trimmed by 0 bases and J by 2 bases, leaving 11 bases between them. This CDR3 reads CASSYSMYRAYEQYF. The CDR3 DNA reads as TGTGCCAGCAGTTACTCGATGTACAGGGCCTACGAGCAGTACTTC.

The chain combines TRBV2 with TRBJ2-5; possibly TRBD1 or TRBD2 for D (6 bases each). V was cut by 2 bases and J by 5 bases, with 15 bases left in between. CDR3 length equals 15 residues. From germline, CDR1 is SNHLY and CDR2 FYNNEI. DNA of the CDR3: TGTGCCAGCAGTGAATGGCGAGGGGGGCAGGAGACCCAGTACTTC. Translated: CASSEWRGGQETQYF. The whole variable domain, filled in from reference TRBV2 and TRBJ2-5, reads EPEVTQTPSHQVTQMGQEVILRCVPISNHLYFYWYRQILGQKVEFLVSFYNNEISEKSEIFDDQFSVERPDGSNFTLKIRSTKLEDSAMYFCASSEWRGGQETQYFGPGTRLLVL.